The 8 T cell receptor beta chains below all came from one sample that was sequenced in a study of cytomegalovirus exposure and HLA in healthy donors. PCR involved 60 Vbeta and 13 Jbeta primers. The assay was immunoSEQ multiplex PCR, and TCRdb's table has in-frame clones only and misses some. The table includes about 160,000 clones, approximately 80% detected once. Sequenced material: PBMCs. All receptors come from a man in his thirties or forties in good health and CMV-seropositive.

CDR3 DNA sequence: TGTGCCAGCAGCTTAAACCGGGGGGTGAGCTCTGGAAACACCATATATTTT. Its protein product is CASSLNRGVSSGNTIYF. The chain uses TRBV7-2 and TRBJ1-3; TRBD1 is a possible D gene (5 bases). The CDR3 loop spans 17 amino acids. Germline CDR1 SGHTA, CDR2 FQGNSA. V shed 2 bases and J shed 0 bases, with 14 bases lying between them.

This chain connects TRBV6-5 to TRBJ1-1; no definite D call. V lost 6 bases and J lost 3, with 14 bases in between. This CDR3 contains 14 residues. Germline V gene data show CDR1 as MNHEY and CDR2 as SVGAGI. The CDR3 reads CASSRAPVDTEAFF. In nucleotides, the CDR3 is TGTGCCAGCAGCCGTGCCCCAGTGGACACTGAAGCTTTCTTT.

The chain uses TRBV29-1 and TRBJ2-7; D not certain. V was shortened by 3 bases and J by 3 bases, with 9 bases between the two germline ends. Germline assignment: CDR1 SQVTM and CDR2 ANQGSEA. There are 12 residues in the CDR3. This CDR3 reads CSVEVQFYEQYF. The CDR3 nucleotides are TGCAGCGTTGAGGTACAGTTCTACGAGCAGTACTTC.

The chain has TRBV30 and TRBJ2-2; unclear D gene. The CDR3 runs 13 residues. Trimming took 3 bases from V and 0 from J, leaving 5 bases between them. Germline V lookup: CDR1 GTSNPN, CDR2 SVGIG (reference sequence). The CDR3 DNA sequence: TGTGCCTGGAGCACAGCGAACACCGGGGAGCTGTTTTTT. Protein: CAWSTANTGELFF. The whole variable domain, filled in from reference TRBV30 and TRBJ2-2, reads SQTIHQWPATLVQPVGSPLSLECTVEGTSNPNLYWYRQAAGRGLQLLFYSVGIGQISSEVPQNLSASRPQDRQFILSSKKLLLSDSGFYLCAWSTANTGELFFGEGSRLTVL.

V gene TRBV4-1 combines with J gene TRBJ1-2; possible D gene TRBD1, 5 bases. Trimming removed 0 bases from V and 4 bases from J, with 12 bases in between. CDR1 is MGHRA, CDR2 YSYEKL, per germline. The CDR3 sequence is 15 residues long. CDR3 DNA sequence: TGCGCCAGCAGCCAAGAGGGGCGGCGCTCCTATGGCTACACCTTC. Translating it yields CASSQEGRRSYGYTF.

V is TRBV7-2 and J is TRBJ1-5; D is ambiguous. V lost 5 bases to trimming and J lost 2 bases, with 7 bases between them. Germline V gives CDR1 SGHTA, CDR2 FQGNSA. The CDR3 has 13 amino acids. CDR3 protein: CASSHPGNQPQHF. CDR3 bases: TGTGCCAGCAGCCACCCAGGCAATCAGCCCCAGCATTTT.

The V call is TRBV4-1, the J call TRBJ2-7; 7 bases agree with TRBD1. The V segment lost 4 bases and the J segment 7 bases; nucleotides outside the gene matches: 10. The CDR3 loop spans 14 amino acids. CDR1 MGHRA and CDR2 YSYEKL come from the germline V gene. DNA of the CDR3: TGCGCCAGCAGCCCCCGCGAGGGGGCAGCGGAGCAGTACTTC. Its translation is CASSPREGAAEQYF.

The chain recombines TRBV2 with TRBJ1-1; no firm D call. Germline-derived CDR1 and CDR2 are SNHLY and FYNNEI. The germline V and J ends were trimmed by 4 bases and 3 bases, with 6 bases remaining between them. The CDR3 extends over 12 amino acids. The CDR3 DNA reads as TGTGCCAGCAGTGGGCAGTACACTGAAGCTTTCTTT. This encodes CASSGQYTEAFF. The whole variable domain, remainder taken from reference TRBV2 and TRBJ1-1, is EPEVTQTPSHQVTQMGQEVILRCVPISNHLYFYWYRQILGQKVEFLVSFYNNEISEKSEIFDDQFSVERPDGSNFTLKIRSTKLEDSAMYFCASSGQYTEAFFGQGTRLTVV.